The source of this T cell receptor (beta chain) is a study of blood T cell repertoires in COVID-19. Study at large: Researchers got acute and convalescent COVID-19 samples from the United States, Italy and Spain. The cDNA or gDNA used as material had been derived from T cells, B-cell-depleted T cells, or PBMCs.

How the authors handled the data: Scientists estimated how many nucleated cells there were by amplifying reference gene primers. Measured with immunoSEQ multiplex PCR; TCRdb has only the in-frame clones, and not every one. That table gives V, J and clone size, and the DNA gave D and trimming. Of just over 50,000 clones listed, about 86% are singletons. V gave up 3 bases and J gave up 0 bases; unmatched junction bases: 19. The CDR3 runs 20 residues. Germline CDR1 is SGHTS and CDR2 is YDEGEE. The source of this sequence is a man older than 75 with active COVID-19. This chain links TRBV5-8 with TRBJ1-1; 8 nucleotides align to TRBD1. Sequencing was performed on peripheral blood. The CDR3, as DNA: TGTGCCAGCAGCTCGGACAGGGTTTCGGGATTCCTTTACATGAACACTGAAGCTTTCTTT. It encodes CASSSDRVSGFLYMNTEAFF.